Listed here are 17 T cell receptor beta chains from one sample, sequenced in a study of OX40 agonist ivuxolimab in advanced cancers. TCRdb's copy holds only in-frame clones and misses some; the assay was immunoSEQ multiplex PCR. The table has around 35,000 clones, under 85% seen once. Material: CD4+ or CD8+ T cells sorted from blood, obtained in a trial of the OX40 agonist ivuxolimab. The receptors were sampled from an adult with an advanced solid tumor such as melanoma, head and neck, liver or kidney cancer.

The chain recombines TRBV15 with TRBJ2-5; no reliable D call. Looked up from germline, CDR1 is LNHNV and CDR2 is YYDKDF (reference sequence). V dropped 4 bases and J dropped 3 bases, with 21 bases sitting between them. The CDR3 contains 17 residues. The CDR3 nucleotides are TGTGCCACCAGCATGAGCCTGCCGGGCTCCTTTGAAGAGACCCAGTACTTC. This gives the protein CATSMSLPGSFEETQYF. The whole variable domain, filled in from reference TRBV15 and TRBJ2-5, reads DAMVIQNPRYQVTQFGKPVTLSCSQTLNHNVMYWYQQKSSQAPKLLFHYYDKDFNNEADTPDNFQSRRPNTSFCFLDIRSPGLGDTAMYLCATSMSLPGSFEETQYFGPGTRLLVL.

The CDR3 bases are TGTGCCAGCAGCCCAAGGGGGAGCTCTGGGGCCAACGTCCTGACTTTC. This gives the protein CASSPRGSSGANVLTF. The chain carries TRBV27 and TRBJ2-6, with D tentatively TRBD1 (6 bases). Trimming removed 6 bases at V and 0 bases at J, with 12 bases between. This CDR3 region has 16 residues. Germline values: CDR1 MNHEY, CDR2 SMNVEV (reference sequence). Looking up the rest from reference TRBV27 and TRBJ2-6 gives the full variable domain: EAQVTQNPRYLITVTGKKLTVTCSQNMNHEYMSWYRQDPGLGLRQIYYSMNVEVTDKGDVPEGYKVSRKEKRNFPLILESPSPNQTSLYFCASSPRGSSGANVLTFGAGSRLTVL.

This clone appeared a few times. This rearrangement joins TRBV6-8 to TRBJ2-5, with 8 bases lining up with TRBD2. V lost 1 base to trimming and J lost 0 bases; unmatched junction nucleotides: 7. Germline-derived CDR1 and CDR2 are MNHGY and SAAAGT. There are 17 residues in the CDR3. As DNA, the CDR3 is TGTGCCAGCAGTTACTTACCTAGCGGGTTGGACCAAGAGACCCAGTACTTC. This encodes CASSYLPSGLDQETQYF.

In this sample, this clone turned up once. The V and J genes are TRBV6-6 and TRBJ2-2; the D gene is possibly TRBD2 (5 bases). The germline V gene has CDR1 MNHNY and CDR2 SVGAGI (reference sequence). This CDR3 contains 13 residues. The ends were cut back, 4 bases at V and 6 bases at J, with 9 bases in the middle. CDR3 amino acids: CASSFASPGELFF. CDR3 DNA: TGTGCCAGCAGTTTTGCTAGCCCCGGGGAGCTGTTTTTT.

The chain uses TRBV2 and TRBJ1-2; TRBD1 aligns across 10 bases. V was pared by 7 bases and J by 4 bases, with 6 bases of the junction left unmatched. CDR3 size: 14 residues. Per the germline V gene, CDR1 is SNHLY and CDR2 is FYNNEI. The CDR3 sequence: CASKGTGESYGYTF. In nucleotides, the CDR3 is TGTGCCAGCAAGGGGACAGGGGAAAGCTATGGCTACACCTTC.

The gene calls are TRBV2 and TRBJ2-7; the D is unclear. Trimming shortened V by 7 bases and J by 2 bases, and 6 bases separated the two germline ends. CDR3 length equals 11 residues. The germline V gene encodes CDR1 SNHLY and CDR2 FYNNEI. CDR3 nucleotides: TGTGCCAGCAAGGTGGCCTACGAGCAGTACTTC. Amino acid sequence: CASKVAYEQYF.

V gene TRBV29-1 combines with J gene TRBJ2-3; 7 nucleotides match TRBD1. V trimming: 5 bases; J trimming: 2 bases; junction bases outside the gene matches: 13. Germline assignment: CDR1 SQVTM and CDR2 ANQGSEA. This CDR3 has 16 residues. The CDR3 region is CSVNLGQKGDTDTQYF. The CDR3 DNA reads TGCAGCGTTAACCTGGGACAGAAGGGAGACACAGATACGCAGTATTTT.

In DNA form, the CDR3 reads TGTGCCAGCAGCGTAGTGACGGGAGAGGATGAGACCCAGTACTTC. Residues: CASSVVTGEDETQYF. The rearrangement links TRBV9 to TRBJ2-5; D is perhaps TRBD2 (6 bases). CDR3 length: 15 residues. Between the trimmed V and J ends, which lost 0 bases and 5 bases, there was a span of 14 bases. Per the germline V gene, CDR1 is SGDLS and CDR2 is YYNGEE.

This chain uses TRBV18 with TRBJ2-5; 8 bases match TRBD1. CDR1 and CDR2 (germline): KGHSH, LQKENI. V gave up 5 bases and J gave up 11 bases; unmatched junction bases: 13. The CDR3 spans 14 residues. CDR3 residues: CASSSRDRTLMQYF. CDR3 sequence (DNA): TGTGCCAGCTCATCCCGGGACAGGACTTTAATGCAGTACTTC. Looking up the rest from reference TRBV18 and TRBJ2-5 gives the full variable domain: NAGVMQNPRHLVRRRGQEARLRCSPMKGHSHVYWYRQLPEEGLKFMVYLQKENIIDESGMPKERFSAEFPKEGPSILRIQQVVRGDSAAYFCASSSRDRTLMQYFGPGTRLLVL.

A single count supports this clone. This rearrangement joins TRBV7-8 to TRBJ2-4; 10 bases are a match to TRBD1. This CDR3 contains 17 residues. Losses at the gene ends were 1 base for V and 1 base for J; bases not matched to a gene: 4. Looked up from germline, CDR1 is SGHVS and CDR2 is FQNEAQ. The CDR3 DNA follows: TGTGCCAGCAGCTTAGGGACAGGGGGGTCGGCCAAAAACATTCAGTACTTC. Protein: CASSLGTGGSAKNIQYF.

The V and J genes are TRBV5-8 and TRBJ2-1; TRBD1 matches at 8 bases. The germline CDR1 and CDR2 sequences are SGHTS and YDEGEE. The CDR3 sequence is 14 residues long. Unmatched junction bases numbered 8, after V lost 5 bases and J lost 7 bases. The CDR3 sequence is CASRPGQARNEQFF. The DNA of the CDR3 is TGTGCCAGCAGACCGGGACAGGCTCGAAATGAGCAGTTCTTC.

This chain joins TRBV2 and TRBJ2-7, with 13 nucleotides matching TRBD2. The junction had 9 bases not matched to a gene; V was cut back by 5 bases and J by 2 bases. Germline V gene sequence: CDR1 SNHLY, CDR2 FYNNEI. The CDR3 covers 17 residues. The CDR3 DNA follows: TGTGCCAGCAGTCCCGGGACTAGCGGGACCGTAACCTACGAGCAGTACTTC. As protein: CASSPGTSGTVTYEQYF.

The chain links TRBV5-1 to TRBJ2-1; D gene unclear. V was cut by 7 bases and J by 7 bases, with 21 bases left in between. Germline V gene sequence: CDR1 SGHRS, CDR2 YFSETQ. The CDR3 consists of 15 residues. Here the CDR3 reads CASLSMPPWNNEQFF. In DNA, the CDR3 is TGCGCCAGCCTTTCAATGCCTCCGTGGAATAATGAGCAGTTCTTC.

The J gene is TRBJ1-4, the V gene TRBV4-1, with D tentatively TRBD1 (5 bases). Germline V gene sequence: CDR1 MGHRA, CDR2 YSYEKL. V lost 4 bases to trimming and J lost 0 bases, with 9 bases between them. The CDR3 runs to 15 residues. The CDR3 sequence is CASSPWGTTNEKLFF. The DNA of the CDR3 is TGCGCCAGCAGCCCGTGGGGGACAACTAATGAAAAACTGTTTTTT.

This clone has just a few counts. The rearrangement links TRBV4-2 to TRBJ1-6; 8 bases agree with TRBD1. This CDR3 comprises 15 residues. Losses at the gene ends were 3 bases for V and 6 bases for J; bases not matched to a gene: 4. CDR1 and CDR2 (germline): LGHNA, YNFKEQ. CDR3 DNA sequence: TGTGCCAGCAGCCAGCAAACAGGGGGTAATTCACCCCTCCACTTT. Translated, it gives CASSQQTGGNSPLHF.

In DNA, the CDR3 is TGTGCCAGCTCACCAAGACAGACAGGCGAGCAAGAGACCCAGTACTTC. Translating it yields CASSPRQTGEQETQYF. The chain combines TRBV18 with TRBJ2-5; D is possibly TRBD1 (6 bases). The CDR3 is made up of 16 amino acids. The germline V gene has CDR1 KGHSH and CDR2 LQKENI. V lost 2 bases to trimming and J lost 2 bases, with 15 bases between them.

V is TRBV18 and J is TRBJ1-4, with D uncertain. This CDR3 has 15 residues. The ends were cut back, 2 bases at V and 3 bases at J, with 10 bases in the middle. In germline, CDR1 is KGHSH, CDR2 LQKENI. The CDR3 is CASSPRRLANEKLFF. The CDR3 nucleotides are TGTGCCAGCTCACCAAGAAGGTTGGCTAATGAAAAACTGTTTTTT.